This T cell receptor beta chain was sequenced for a study of T cell repertoires in cytomegalovirus infection. Study-wide background: Indications of both CMV infection and matching HLA type were provided by public TCR beta signatures.

The V end was cut by 10 bases, the J end by 0 bases, with 15 bases between. CDR3 length: 15 residues. The V gene's germline CDR1 is MNHNS and CDR2 SASEGT. Broader study findings: HLA-C-restricted CMV-specific TCR beta clonotypes were dominant in the ex vivo response. CMV carriers with the relevant HLA were identified by cumulative public TCR beta family frequency.

TCRdb itself ran the reads through MiXCR, one entry per CDR3 protein. This sample yields about 490,000 distinct CDR3 sequences, of which 10% to 12% are seen a single time; approximately 10% belongs to the top ten. This clonotype occurred many times. Its antigen is as yet unknown. The TCR sequence derives from a human donor in good health (CMV status not recorded). Some clones in this sample may be carry-over from other donors' samples. The specimen was PBMCs. V usage is TRBV6-1 and J usage is TRBJ1-4; TRBD1 might be the D (6 bases). This CDR3 reads CATQRGTSTNEKLFF. CDR3 in DNA: TGTGCCACCCAGCGAGGGACATCAACTAATGAAAAACTGTTTTTT.